This TCR beta chain was sequenced in a study of T cell responses to AZD1222 COVID-19 vaccine. The repertoire was sequenced with immunoSEQ multiplex PCR; TCRdb's copy has only in-frame clones and lacks some. The table lists roughly 200,000 clones, just under 95% of them singletons, with roughly 1% in the top ten. CDR1 is LNHDA and CDR2 is SQIVND in the germline V gene (reference sequence). V shed 4 bases and J shed 4 bases, with 10 bases lying between them. This CDR3 spans 13 amino acids. The starting material was peripheral blood, obtained 28 days after the second dose of the MenACWY control vaccine. This chain joins TRBV19 and TRBJ1-2; tentatively, D is TRBD1 (6 bases). This receptor was identified in an adult who received the MenACWY meningococcal vaccine as a control. CDR3 amino acids: CASSRRGVYGYTF. The CDR3 nucleotides are TGTGCCAGTAGTAGAAGGGGGGTCTATGGCTACACCTTC.